This T cell receptor (beta chain) came from a study of control samples from healthy donors and cancer patients. Method: immunoSEQ multiplex PCR; TCRdb's copy keeps in-frame clones and lacks some. The sample has 150,000 to 180,000 clones, 94% seen once. The CDR3 contains 15 residues. V lost 0 bases, J lost 6 bases, and 5 bases stayed unmatched. Germline V CDR1 and CDR2: SGHNT, YYREEE (reference sequence). This chain joins TRBV5-4 and TRBJ2-1; 8 bases match TRBD1. This TCR was recovered from a man in his forties in good health. Sequencing was done on a sample of blood. The CDR3 coding sequence is TGTGCCAGCAGCTTGGCAGGGGGCGCAGCCAATGAGCAGTTCTTC. This translates into CASSLAGGAANEQFF.